This T cell receptor (beta chain) is from a study of blood T cells in healthy people across ages. Sample-barcoded 5' priming and a J-beta primer mix drove a second PCR of about 6 to 12 cycles. TCRdb ran MiXCR on the 5' RACE reads and lists one entry per CDR3 protein. This table holds about 1.5 million distinct CDR3 sequences, less than 45% found once. The CDR3 consists of 16 residues. The germline V gene encodes CDR1 SEHNR and CDR2 FQNEAQ (reference sequence). J was trimmed by 2 bases and V by 6 bases; bases with no gene match: 9. This receptor was identified in a woman aged 18-29 years in good health. The rearrangement joins TRBV7-9 to TRBJ1-1, with 10 bases lining up with TRBD1. What was sequenced was blood. The CDR3 protein is CASRTSGTGVNTEAFF. The CDR3 region has the DNA TGTGCCAGCAGAACCTCCGGGACAGGGGTTAACACTGAAGCTTTCTTT.